This T cell receptor (beta chain) derives from a study of blood T cell repertoires in COVID-19 (dated by TCRdb to 2020 to 2021). Regarding the study in general: Samples from collaborators originated in the United States, Italy and Spain and spanned both the acute and convalescent phases of COVID-19. The prospective study material was composed of cDNA or gDNA derived from T cells, B-cell-depleted T cells, or PBMCs. The dataset comprised deeply sampled blood TCRbeta repertoires from subjects exposed to, actively infected with, or recovered from COVID-19. The repertoires were made available in a free public database intended to serve as a resource for research on the immune response to SARS-CoV-2. A de-identified subject ID, COVID-19 status, age in years and sex were almost always included in the sample metadata. Where HLA class I and class II types were available, the types were taken from metadata supplied by the sample provider, not from assay-based typing. The samples were drawn from the first 160 participants of the ongoing ImmuneRACE study and from 1,254 subjects provided by 6 global collaborators.

Collaborating institutions collected whole blood in K2EDTA tubes following their own protocols. Collaborator samples were shipped for TCRbeta analysis as frozen whole blood, isolated PBMCs, or DNA extracted from either sample type. The immunoSEQ Assay, a bias-controlled multiplex PCR, was used to amplify TCRbeta CDR3 regions from genomic DNA. The study's own analysis went as follows. The number of nucleated cells in each sample was estimated from the amplification of reference gene primers within the assay. Sequence reads were collapsed and filtered to measure the absolute abundance of every unique TCRbeta CDR3 rearrangement. For each sample, productive Simpson clonality was calculated as the square root of Simpson's diversity index over productive rearrangements. The immuneACCESS repertoire file appears here via TCRdb, limited to in-frame rearrangements. These files lack a portion of the clones; in checked studies, under half of the deficit traces to unresolved V genes, and the cause of the others is not known. V, J and clone size reflect that table, while D and trimming were determined from the DNA. Within this sample are approximately 200,000 clones, with approximately 82% of them counted one time only. Roughly 6.9% of the sample rests with the top ten.

In the germline V gene, CDR1 corresponds to SGHAT and CDR2 to FQNNGV. Relative to germline, V is 3 bases shorter and J is 4 bases shorter, with 9 bases between their ends. Measured from the cysteine to the phenylalanine, the CDR3 is 13 residues long. Only the CDR3 DNA is retained, 39 bases long and in frame from the first base. In the case of this clone: What this receptor recognizes is not known. Base qualities are not at hand, and no much larger clone is one base apart.

Study-wide findings and limitations: The amount of clinical and demographic metadata varied by source and participant and was provided uncurated.

The sequence came from a human donor with acute or convalescent COVID-19. The donor label of this sample is uncertain. Sample: peripheral blood. The V gene is TRBV11-2 and the J gene is TRBJ2-5; the D gene identity is not certain. The CDR3 reads CASSFSLRETQYF. The nucleotide sequence is given as TGTGCCAGCAGCTTTAGCCTCCGAGAGACCCAGTACTTC.